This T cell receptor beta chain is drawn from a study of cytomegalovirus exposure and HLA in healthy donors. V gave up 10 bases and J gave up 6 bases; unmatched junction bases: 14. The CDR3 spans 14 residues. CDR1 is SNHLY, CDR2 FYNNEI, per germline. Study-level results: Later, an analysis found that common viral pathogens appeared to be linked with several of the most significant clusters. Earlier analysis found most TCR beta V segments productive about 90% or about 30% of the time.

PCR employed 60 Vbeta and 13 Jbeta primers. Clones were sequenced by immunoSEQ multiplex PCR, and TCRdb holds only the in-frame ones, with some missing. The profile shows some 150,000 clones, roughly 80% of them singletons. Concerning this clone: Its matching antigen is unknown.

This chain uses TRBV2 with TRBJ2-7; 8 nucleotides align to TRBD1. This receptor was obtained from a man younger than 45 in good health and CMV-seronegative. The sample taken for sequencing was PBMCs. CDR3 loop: CATTDRASPREQYF. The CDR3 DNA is TGTGCCACCACGGACAGGGCGAGCCCTCGCGAGCAGTACTTC.